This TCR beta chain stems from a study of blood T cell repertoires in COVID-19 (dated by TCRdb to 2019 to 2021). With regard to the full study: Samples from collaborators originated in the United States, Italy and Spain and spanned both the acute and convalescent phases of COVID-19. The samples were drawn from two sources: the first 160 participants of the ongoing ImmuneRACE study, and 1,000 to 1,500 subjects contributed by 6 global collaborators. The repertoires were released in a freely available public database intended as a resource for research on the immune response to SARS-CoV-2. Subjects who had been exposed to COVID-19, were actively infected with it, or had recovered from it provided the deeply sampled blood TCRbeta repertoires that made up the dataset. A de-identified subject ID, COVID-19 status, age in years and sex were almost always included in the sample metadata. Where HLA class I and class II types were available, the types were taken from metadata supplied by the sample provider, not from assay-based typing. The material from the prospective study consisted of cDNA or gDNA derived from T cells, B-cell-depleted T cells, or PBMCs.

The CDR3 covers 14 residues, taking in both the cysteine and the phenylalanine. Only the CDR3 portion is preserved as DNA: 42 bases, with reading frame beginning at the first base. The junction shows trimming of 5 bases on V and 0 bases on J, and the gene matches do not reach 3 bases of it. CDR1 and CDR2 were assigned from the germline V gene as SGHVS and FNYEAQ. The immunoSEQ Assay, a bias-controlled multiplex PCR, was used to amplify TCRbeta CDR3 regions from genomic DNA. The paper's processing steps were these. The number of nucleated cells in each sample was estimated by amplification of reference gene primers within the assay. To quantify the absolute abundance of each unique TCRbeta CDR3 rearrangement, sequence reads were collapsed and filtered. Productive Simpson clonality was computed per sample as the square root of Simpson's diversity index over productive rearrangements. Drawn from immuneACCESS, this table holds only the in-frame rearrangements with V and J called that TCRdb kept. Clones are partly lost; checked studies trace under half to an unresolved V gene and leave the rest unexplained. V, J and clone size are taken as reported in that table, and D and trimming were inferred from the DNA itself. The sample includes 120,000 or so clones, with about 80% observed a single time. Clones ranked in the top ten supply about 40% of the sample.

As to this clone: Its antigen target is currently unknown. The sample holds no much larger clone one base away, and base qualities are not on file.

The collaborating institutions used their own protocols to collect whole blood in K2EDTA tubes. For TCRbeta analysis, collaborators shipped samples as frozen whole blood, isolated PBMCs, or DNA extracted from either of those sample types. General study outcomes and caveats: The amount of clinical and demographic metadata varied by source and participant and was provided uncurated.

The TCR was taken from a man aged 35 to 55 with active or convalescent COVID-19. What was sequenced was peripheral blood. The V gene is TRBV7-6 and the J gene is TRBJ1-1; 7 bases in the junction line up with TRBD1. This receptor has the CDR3 CASSDREVNTEAFF. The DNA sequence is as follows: TGTGCCAGCAGCGACAGGGAGGTGAACACTGAAGCTTTCTTT. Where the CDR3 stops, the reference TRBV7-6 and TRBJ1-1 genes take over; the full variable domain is GAGVSQSPRYKVTKRGQDVALRCDPISGHVSLYWYRQALGQGPEFLTYFNYEAQQDKSGLPNDRFSAERPEGSISTLTIQRTEQRDSAMYRCASSDREVNTEAFFGQGTRLTVV.